The rows below give T cell receptor beta chains drawn from one sample of a study of cytomegalovirus exposure and HLA in healthy donors. Some clones are missing from TCRdb's copy, which holds only in-frame ones; the method was immunoSEQ multiplex PCR. The repertoire includes about 160,000 clones, 77% of them detected once, and roughly 1.5% sits in the top ten. The sample was PBMCs. These receptors all stem from a woman under 40 in good health and CMV-seronegative. The CDR3 runs from the conserved cysteine through the conserved F or W. The D gene is left open where the match is weak. Clone size is not always given. Where it is, it says once, few, many or a class for expanded clones.

D gene	V gene	CDR3 length	clone size	J gene	CDR3 DNA	CDR3 protein
.	TRBV7-9	13	.	TRBJ1-6	TGTTCCAGCACCCCTAGGACAGACCTACCCCTCCACTTT	CSSTPRTDLPLHF
.	TRBV4-1	16	.	TRBJ1-5	TGCGCCAGCAGCCGGATCGGAGTCGGGGGCAATCAGCCCCAGCATTTT	CASSRIGVGGNQPQHF
.	TRBV15	17	.	TRBJ2-3	TGTGCCACCAGCAGGGACCTGGGGCGGGGATACACAGATACGCAGTATTTT	CATSRDLGRGYTDTQYF
TRBD2	TRBV2	16	.	TRBJ2-7	TGTGCCAGCAGGGGACCAGCGGGGGGACTTACCTACGAGCAGTACTTC	CASRGPAGGLTYEQYF
TRBD1	TRBV2	14	.	TRBJ2-1	TGTGCCAGCAAGGCGACAGGGCTATACAATGAGCAGTTCTTC	CASKATGLYNEQFF
.	TRBV13	13	.	TRBJ1-1	TGTGCCAGCAGCTCCTACAGGGCCACTGAAGCTTTCTTT	CASSSYRATEAFF
.	TRBV10-3	12	.	TRBJ2-2	TGTGCCATCAGTGATACGAGCGGGGAGCTGTTTTTT	CAISDTSGELFF
TRBD1	TRBV5-1	13	.	TRBJ1-2	TGCGCCAGCAGTCTAGGACAGGGAGAGGGCTACACCTTC	CASSLGQGEGYTF
.	TRBV2	12	.	TRBJ1-2	TGTGCCAGCAGAGCAGGGGTTAGTGGCTACACCTTC	CASRAGVSGYTF
.	TRBV28	13	.	TRBJ2-7	TGTGCCAGCAGGACAACAGGGAAATACGAGCAGTACTTC	CASRTTGKYEQYF
.	TRBV10-3	15	.	TRBJ1-3	TGTGCCATCAGTGTAGCGGGATCGCTTGGAAACACCATATATTTT	CAISVAGSLGNTIYF
TRBD2	TRBV7-3	16	.	TRBJ2-7	TGTGCCAGCAGCTTAAGGGGGGGAACGGGGGCCTACGAGCAGTACTTC	CASSLRGGTGAYEQYF
.	TRBV18	16	.	TRBJ1-3	TGTGCCAGCTCACCACAACAGTCGAATTCTGGAAACACCATATATTTT	CASSPQQSNSGNTIYF
.	TRBV2	13	.	TRBJ1-2	TGTGCCAGCAGTGATATGGCCAACTATGGCTACACCTTC	CASSDMANYGYTF
.	TRBV19	15	.	TRBJ2-2	TGTGCCAGTAAAACCTCTGGCGGTAACACCGGGGAGCTGTTTTTT	CASKTSGGNTGELFF
.	TRBV6-1	13	.	TRBJ2-7	TGTGCCAGCGGGGAGACAGGCTCCTACGAGCAGTACTTC	CASGETGSYEQYF
TRBD1	TRBV5-5	15	.	TRBJ1-3	TGTGCCAGCAGCTTTAAACAGGGGTACGGAAACACCATATATTTT	CASSFKQGYGNTIYF
.	TRBV5-1	15	.	TRBJ2-1	TGCGCCAGCAGCTTGACTAGGAACTCCTACAATGAGCAGTTCTTC	CASSLTRNSYNEQFF
.	TRBV30	13	.	TRBJ1-1	TGTGCCTGGAGGCGGGGGGGGAACACTGAAGCTTTCTTT	CAWRRGGNTEAFF
TRBD1	TRBV27	13	.	TRBJ1-1	TGTGCCACCAGGACAGGGTGGAACACTGAAGCTTTCTTT	CATRTGWNTEAFF
TRBD2	TRBV7-2	13	few	TRBJ2-1	TGTGCCAGCAGCCCTCAACCGGGACTAGAGCAGTTCTTC	CASSPQPGLEQFF
.	TRBV27	13	.	TRBJ2-7	TGTGCCAGCAGTCTCCGAAATAAGGGGGAGCAGTACTTC	CASSLRNKGEQYF